This paragraph covers one T cell receptor (beta chain) sequence. This sample stems from a study of cytomegalovirus exposure and HLA in healthy donors. The donors (healthy individuals) were bone marrow donors. PCR primers comprised 60 Vbeta and 13 Jbeta primers. The repertoire was sequenced with immunoSEQ multiplex PCR; TCRdb's copy has only in-frame clones and lacks some. The sample includes under 250,000 clones, roughly 80% of them seen just once. The sample consisted of PBMCs. This receptor was identified in a male donor in good health and CMV-seronegative.

CDR3 amino acids: CALGTSGTFYEQYF. CDR3 DNA: TGTGCCTTAGGGACTAGCGGGACATTCTACGAGCAGTACTTC. This rearrangement joins TRBV6-1 to TRBJ2-5; TRBD2 matches 13 bases. TRBJ2-7 explains the end of the DNA better; the J call may be wrong. This CDR3 has 14 residues. Germline V gene data show CDR1 as MNHNS and CDR2 as SASEGT.